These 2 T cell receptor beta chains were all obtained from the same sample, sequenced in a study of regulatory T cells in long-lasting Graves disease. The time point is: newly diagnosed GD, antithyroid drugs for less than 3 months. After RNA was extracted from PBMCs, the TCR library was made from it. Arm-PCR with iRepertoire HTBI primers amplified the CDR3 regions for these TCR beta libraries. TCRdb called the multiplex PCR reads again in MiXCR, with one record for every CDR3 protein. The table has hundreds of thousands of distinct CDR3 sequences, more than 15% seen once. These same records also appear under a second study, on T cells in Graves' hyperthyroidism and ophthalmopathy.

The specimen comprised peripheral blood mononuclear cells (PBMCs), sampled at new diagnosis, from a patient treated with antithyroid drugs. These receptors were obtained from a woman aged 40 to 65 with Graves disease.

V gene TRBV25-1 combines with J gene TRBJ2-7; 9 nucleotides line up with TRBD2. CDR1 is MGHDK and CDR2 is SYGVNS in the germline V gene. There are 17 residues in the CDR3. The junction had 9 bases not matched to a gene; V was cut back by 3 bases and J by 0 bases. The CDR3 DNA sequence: TGTGCCAGCAGTGAGTACAGCGGGGGGCCCGGCTCCTACGAGCAGTACTTC. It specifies CASSEYSGGPGSYEQYF.

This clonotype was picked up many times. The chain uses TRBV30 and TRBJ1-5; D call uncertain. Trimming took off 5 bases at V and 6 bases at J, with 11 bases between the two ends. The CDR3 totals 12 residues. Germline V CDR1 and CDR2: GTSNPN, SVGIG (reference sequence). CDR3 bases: TGTGCCTGGTCTAAGGAAGGTCAGCCCCAGCATTTT. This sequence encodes CAWSKEGQPQHF.